This TCR beta chain came from a study of regulatory T cells in long-lasting Graves disease. CDR3-region Arm-PCR and iRepertoire HTBI primers produced the TCR beta libraries. MiXCR, run by TCRdb on the multiplex PCR reads, gives a single entry per CDR3 protein. The sample includes some 600,000 distinct CDR3 sequences, about 16% seen only once; the top ten take around 11%. Looked up from germline, CDR1 is SEHNR and CDR2 is FQNEAQ (reference sequence). Deletions cut 3 bases from V and 6 bases from J, with 3 bases between. CDR3 size: 12 residues. For this clonotype: The antigen remains undetermined.

Whole-study results and caveats: It was in persistent disease that TRBV28, TRBJ1-2 and TRBJ2-5 were favored.

Described time point: newly diagnosed GD, antithyroid drugs for less than 3 months. The TCR library was prepared using RNA isolated from PBMCs. This same sample was also part of a study on T cells in Graves' hyperthyroidism and ophthalmopathy.

This TCR came from a man between 18 and 35 years old with Graves disease. Sequenced material: peripheral blood mononuclear cells (PBMCs), taken at new diagnosis, from a patient treated with antithyroid drugs. This sequence joins TRBV7-9 and TRBJ1-6; D gene ambiguous. The CDR3 loop reads CASSFINSPLHF. The CDR3 bases are TGTGCCAGCAGCTTTATTAATTCACCCCTCCACTTT.